Sequencing of this TCR beta chain was carried out in a study of OX40 agonist ivuxolimab in advanced cancers. Across the study: Each dose-escalation patient presented with hepatocellular carcinoma, melanoma, renal cell or head and neck cancer. Overall study results and limits: Partial responders treated at 0.1-3.0 mg/kg exhibited clonal expansion among the lowest measured. Both CD4+ and CD8+ T cell populations in blood had undergone clonal expansion by week 6 at 0.1 to 3.0 mg/kg.

About this clone: No antigen is known for it.

Patients were excluded for autoimmune disease history or systemic immunosuppression. The repertoire was sequenced with immunoSEQ multiplex PCR; TCRdb's copy has only in-frame clones and lacks some. The table lists over 60,000 clones, approximately 94% of them singletons. CDR1 is SGHAT and CDR2 is FQNNGV in the germline V gene. The CDR3 covers 14 residues. The V gene lost 3 bases and the J gene lost 6 bases, with 12 bases spanning the gap. The chain recombines TRBV11-2 with TRBJ1-5; D is possibly TRBD1 (5 bases). This clonotype was sampled from an adult with an advanced solid tumor such as melanoma, head and neck, liver or kidney cancer. The material sequenced was CD4+ or CD8+ T cells sorted from blood, taken in a trial of the OX40 agonist ivuxolimab. CDR3 coding DNA: TGTGCCAGCAGCTTCACAGGTGGTGGTCAGCCCCAGCATTTT. It is translated as CASSFTGGGQPQHF.